This T cell receptor beta chain was retrieved from a study of OX40 agonist ivuxolimab in advanced cancers. Study overall: Clinicians treated patients with ivuxolimab, an agonistic anti-OX40 (CD134) antibody. A male proportion of 82.7% was recorded, with mean age roughly 62 years and range about 23 to 80. Having had anti-PD-1, anti-PD-L1 or anti-CTLA-4 therapy before was allowed, and roughly 39% had some. General study points: With doses of 0.1-3.0 mg/kg, partial responders showed among the lowest clonal expansion.

CDR3 length equals 13 residues. V was cut by 6 bases and J by 8 bases, with 16 bases left in between. The germline CDR1 and CDR2 sequences are SNHLY and FYNNEI. Data came from immunoSEQ multiplex PCR; TCRdb stores just in-frame clones and leaves some out. The table records 85,000 to 130,000 clones, just over 90% of them present only once. About this clone itself: Its antigen is as yet unknown.

The sample consisted of CD4+ or CD8+ T cells sorted from blood, taken in a trial of the OX40 agonist ivuxolimab. The chain recombines TRBV2 with TRBJ1-2; D is ambiguous. This TCR was recovered from an adult with an advanced solid tumor such as melanoma, head and neck, liver or kidney cancer. The CDR3 here is CASSLDPYWGYTF. The CDR3, as DNA: TGTGCCAGCAGCCTAGACCCTTATTGGGGCTACACCTTC. Full variable domain (remainder filled in from reference TRBV2 and TRBJ1-2): EPEVTQTPSHQVTQMGQEVILRCVPISNHLYFYWYRQILGQKVEFLVSFYNNEISEKSEIFDDQFSVERPDGSNFTLKIRSTKLEDSAMYFCASSLDPYWGYTFGSGTRLTVV.